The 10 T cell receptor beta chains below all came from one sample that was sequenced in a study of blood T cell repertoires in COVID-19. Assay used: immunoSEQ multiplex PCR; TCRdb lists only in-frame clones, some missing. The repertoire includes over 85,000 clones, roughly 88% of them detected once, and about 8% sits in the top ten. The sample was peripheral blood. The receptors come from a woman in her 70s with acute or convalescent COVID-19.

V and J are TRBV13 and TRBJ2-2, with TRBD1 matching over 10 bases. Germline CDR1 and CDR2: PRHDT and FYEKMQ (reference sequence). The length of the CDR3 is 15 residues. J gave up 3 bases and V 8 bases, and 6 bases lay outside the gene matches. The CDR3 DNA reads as TGTGCCAGCGACACCGGGACAGGGGACACCGGGGAGCTGTTTTTT. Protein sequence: CASDTGTGDTGELFF.

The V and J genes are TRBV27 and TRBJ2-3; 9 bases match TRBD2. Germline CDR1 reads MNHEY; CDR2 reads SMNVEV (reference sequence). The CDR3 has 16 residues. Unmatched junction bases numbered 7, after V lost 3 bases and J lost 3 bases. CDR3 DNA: TGTGCCAGCAGTTTTATTCCGCGGGAGGGGACAGATACGCAGTATTTT. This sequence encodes CASSFIPREGTDTQYF.

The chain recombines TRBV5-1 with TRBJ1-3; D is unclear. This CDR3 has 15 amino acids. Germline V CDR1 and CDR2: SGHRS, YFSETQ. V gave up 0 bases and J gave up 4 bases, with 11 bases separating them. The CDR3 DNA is TGCGCCAGCAGCTTGGAATCGGGTTTCGGAAACACCATATATTTT. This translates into CASSLESGFGNTIYF.

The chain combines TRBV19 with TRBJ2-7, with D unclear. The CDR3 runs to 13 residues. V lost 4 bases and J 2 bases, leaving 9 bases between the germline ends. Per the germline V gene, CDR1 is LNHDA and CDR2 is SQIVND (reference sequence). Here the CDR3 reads CASSSSVTYEQYF. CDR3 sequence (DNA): TGTGCCAGTAGTAGTTCAGTAACCTACGAGCAGTACTTC.

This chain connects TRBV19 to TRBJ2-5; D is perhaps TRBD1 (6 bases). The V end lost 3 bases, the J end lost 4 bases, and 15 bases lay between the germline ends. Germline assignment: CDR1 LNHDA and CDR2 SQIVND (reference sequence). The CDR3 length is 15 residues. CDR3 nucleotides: TGTGCCAGTAGTATTGGGGGCAGTACGCGAGAGACCCAGTACTTC. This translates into CASSIGGSTRETQYF.

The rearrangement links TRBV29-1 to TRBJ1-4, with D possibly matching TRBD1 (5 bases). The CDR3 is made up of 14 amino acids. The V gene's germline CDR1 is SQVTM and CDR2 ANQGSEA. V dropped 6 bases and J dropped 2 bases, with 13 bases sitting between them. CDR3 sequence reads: CSVVGGATNEKLFF. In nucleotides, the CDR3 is TGCAGCGTCGTGGGGGGAGCGACTAATGAAAAACTGTTTTTT.

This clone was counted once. CDR3 sequence (DNA): TGTGCCATCAACCAGGACAGAAATCAGCCCCAGCATTTT. This gives the protein CAINQDRNQPQHF. The chain carries TRBV10-3 and TRBJ1-5, with a tentative D call TRBD1 (6 bases). With 7 bases removed from V and 4 bases from J, the gap between germline ends came to 11 bases. Germline V lookup: CDR1 ENHRY, CDR2 SYGVKD. The CDR3 runs 13 residues.

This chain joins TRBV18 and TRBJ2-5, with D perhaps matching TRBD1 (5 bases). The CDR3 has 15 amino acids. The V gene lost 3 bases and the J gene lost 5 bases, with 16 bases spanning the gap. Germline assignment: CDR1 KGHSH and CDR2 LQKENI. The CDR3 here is CASSPFTGSGETQYF. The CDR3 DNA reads TGTGCCAGCTCACCGTTTACAGGATCAGGGGAGACCCAGTACTTC.

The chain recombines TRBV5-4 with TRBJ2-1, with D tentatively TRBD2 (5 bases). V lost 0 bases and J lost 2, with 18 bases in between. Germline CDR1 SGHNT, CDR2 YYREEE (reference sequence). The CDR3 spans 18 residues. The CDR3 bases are TGTGCCAGCAGCTTGGGCAACCCGGTGGACTTCCCCTACAATGAGCAGTTCTTC. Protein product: CASSLGNPVDFPYNEQFF.

CDR3 nucleotides: TGTGCCATCCAGACTCGACAGTACGAGCAGTACTTC. This sequence encodes CAIQTRQYEQYF. This chain connects TRBV10-3 to TRBJ2-7; a weak D match, TRBD1 (5 bases). The V end was cut by 8 bases, the J end by 4 bases, with 12 bases between. This CDR3 is 12 amino acids long. From germline, CDR1 is ENHRY and CDR2 SYGVKD.